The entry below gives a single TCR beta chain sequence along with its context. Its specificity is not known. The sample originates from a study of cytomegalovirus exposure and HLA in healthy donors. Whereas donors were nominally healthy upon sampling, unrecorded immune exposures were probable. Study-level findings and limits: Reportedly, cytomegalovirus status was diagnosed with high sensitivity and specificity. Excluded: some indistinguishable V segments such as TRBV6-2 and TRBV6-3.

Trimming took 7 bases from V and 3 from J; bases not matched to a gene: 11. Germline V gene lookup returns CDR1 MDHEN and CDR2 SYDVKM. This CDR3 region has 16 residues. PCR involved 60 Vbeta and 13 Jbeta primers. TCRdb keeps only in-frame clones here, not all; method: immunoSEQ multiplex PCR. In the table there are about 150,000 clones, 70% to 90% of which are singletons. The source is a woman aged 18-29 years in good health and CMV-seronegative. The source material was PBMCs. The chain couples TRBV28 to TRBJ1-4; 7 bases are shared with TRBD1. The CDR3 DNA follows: TGTGCCAGCACTACCTTGACAGGGTTTCCTAATGAAAAACTGTTTTTT. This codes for CASTTLTGFPNEKLFF.